This T cell receptor beta chain was recorded in a study of cytotoxic CD8 clonotypes in ibrutinib-treated CLL. Study-level information: Overall, some 24 responses were partial and 2 complete; following median about 69 months, roughly 15 patients stayed remitted and approximately 12 progressed.

Frozen PBMC stocks contributed around 2 micrograms of genomic DNA to the TCR beta libraries. The CDR3 totals 16 residues. V shed 5 bases, J shed 2 bases, and the junction held 8 bases outside the gene matches. Germline CDR1 reads SGHNT; CDR2 reads YENEEA. TCRdb keeps only in-frame clones here, not all; method: immunoSEQ multiplex PCR. In the table there are some 85,000 clones, over 60% of which are singletons. The sequence was collected from a human donor with chronic lymphocytic leukemia. The gene calls are TRBV11-3 and TRBJ2-1, with TRBD2 matching 8 bases. The specimen comprised PBMCs, sampled after 24 months of ibrutinib treatment. Here the CDR3 reads CASSRLGTSPYNEQFF. The CDR3 region has the DNA TGTGCCAGCAGCCGACTAGGGACTAGTCCCTACAATGAGCAGTTCTTC.